This T cell receptor (beta chain) was recorded in a study of blood T cell repertoires in COVID-19 (dated by TCRdb to between 2020 and 2021). Regarding the research as a whole: Samples from collaborators originated in the United States, Italy and Spain and spanned both the acute and convalescent phases of COVID-19. Deeply sampled blood TCRbeta repertoires from subjects exposed to, actively infected with, or recovered from COVID-19 were included in the dataset. Samples were obtained from the ongoing ImmuneRACE study (first 160 participants) and from approximately 1,200 subjects provided by 6 global collaborators. A freely available public database, intended as a resource for researchers studying the immune response to SARS-CoV-2, is where the repertoires were released. Where available, HLA class I and class II types were taken from metadata supplied by the sample provider and were not determined by assay-based typing. The material from the prospective study consisted of cDNA or gDNA derived from T cells, B-cell-depleted T cells, or PBMCs. The sample metadata nearly always contained a de-identified subject ID, COVID-19 status, age in years and sex.

The immunoSEQ Assay, a bias-controlled multiplex PCR, was used to amplify TCRbeta CDR3 regions from genomic DNA. Under the source paper's analysis protocol: The number of nucleated cells in each sample was estimated by amplification of reference gene primers within the assay. Sequence reads were collapsed and filtered to measure the absolute abundance of every unique TCRbeta CDR3 rearrangement. For each sample, productive Simpson clonality was calculated by taking the square root of Simpson's diversity index across productive rearrangements. In its TCRdb copy, this immuneACCESS table keeps in-frame sequences only and misses some clones. Where compared with another copy, unresolved V genes explain less than half of these, and the others have no known cause. The DNA gave D and trimming, while V, J and clone size come from that table. In this sample the table shows around 78,000 clones, around 89% of which occur a single time. The leading ten clones occupy more than 0.9% of the sample.

Paper-wide results and their limitations: Clinical and demographic metadata were provided uncurated, with the amount varying by source and participant.

This clone was observed a single time. Its cognate antigen has yet to be identified. No base quality information exists; no much larger clone differs at one position. Participants in the prospective study were aged about 18 to 90 years, lived in 20 to 25 United States geographic areas, and enrolled through a virtual design. In the prospective study, participants were assigned to cohorts based on the clinical history participants reported in a screening survey and a study questionnaire. Mobile phlebotomists in the prospective study collected whole blood, serum and a nasopharyngeal or oropharyngeal swab from every participant. Additional blood draws and questionnaires over an approximately 2-month period could optionally be provided by prospective study participants. Prospective study blood samples were shipped either frozen or at room temperature before DNA extraction. Taken from cysteine to phenylalanine, the CDR3 has 15 residues. Only the CDR3 region is kept as DNA, spanning 45 bases read in frame from base 1. From the germline V gene, CDR1 is KGHDR and CDR2 is SFDVKD. The V end loses 10 bases and the J end loses 4 bases, and a stretch of 19 bases separates them.

This chain joins TRBV24-1 to TRBJ2-1; tentative D gene TRBD1, with 6 bases matching. This TCR was sampled from a woman aged 45-59 years with acute COVID-19. The sequenced sample was PBMCs or T cells enriched from blood (not recorded which). The DNA sequence is given as TGTGCCACTAGAGGCCGACAGGACAGATACAATGAGCAGTTCTTC. This sequence encodes CATRGRQDRYNEQFF.